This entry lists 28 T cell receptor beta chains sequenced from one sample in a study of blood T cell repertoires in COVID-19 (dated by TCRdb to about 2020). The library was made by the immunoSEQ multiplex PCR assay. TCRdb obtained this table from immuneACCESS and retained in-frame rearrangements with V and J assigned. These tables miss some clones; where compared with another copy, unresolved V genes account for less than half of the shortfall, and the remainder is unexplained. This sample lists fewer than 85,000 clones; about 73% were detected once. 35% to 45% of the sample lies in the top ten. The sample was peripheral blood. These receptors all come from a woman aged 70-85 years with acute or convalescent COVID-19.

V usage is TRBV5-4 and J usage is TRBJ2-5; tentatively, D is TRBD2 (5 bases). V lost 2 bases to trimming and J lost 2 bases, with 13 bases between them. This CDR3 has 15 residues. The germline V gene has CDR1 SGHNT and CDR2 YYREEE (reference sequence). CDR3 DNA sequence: TGTGCCAGCAGCTTAGTCGGACGGGAACAAGAGACCCAGTACTTC. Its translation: CASSLVGREQETQYF.

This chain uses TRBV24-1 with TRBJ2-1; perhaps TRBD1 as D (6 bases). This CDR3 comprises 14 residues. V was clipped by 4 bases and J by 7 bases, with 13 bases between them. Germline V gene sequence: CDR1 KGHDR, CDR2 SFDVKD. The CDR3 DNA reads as TGTGCCACCAGTGACAAGAGACAGGCTAATGAGCAGTTCTTC. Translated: CATSDKRQANEQFF.

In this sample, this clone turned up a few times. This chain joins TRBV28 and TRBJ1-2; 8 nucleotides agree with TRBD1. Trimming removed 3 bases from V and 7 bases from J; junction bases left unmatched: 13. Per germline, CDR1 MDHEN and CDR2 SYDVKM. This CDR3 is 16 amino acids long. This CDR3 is CASSFLTGALGGGYTF. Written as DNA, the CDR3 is TGTGCCAGCAGTTTTTTGACAGGGGCCCTAGGGGGTGGCTACACCTTC.

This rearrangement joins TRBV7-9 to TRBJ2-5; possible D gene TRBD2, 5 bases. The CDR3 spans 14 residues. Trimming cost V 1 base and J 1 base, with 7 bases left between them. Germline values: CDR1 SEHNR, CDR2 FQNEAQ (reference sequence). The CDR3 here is CASSLVGAQETQYF. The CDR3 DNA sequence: TGTGCCAGCAGCTTAGTGGGAGCCCAAGAGACCCAGTACTTC.

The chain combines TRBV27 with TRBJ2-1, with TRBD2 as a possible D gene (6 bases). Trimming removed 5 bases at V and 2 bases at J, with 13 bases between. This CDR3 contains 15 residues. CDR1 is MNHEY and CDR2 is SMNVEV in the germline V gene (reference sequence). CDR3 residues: CASSNSERAYNEQFF. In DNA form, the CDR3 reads TGTGCCAGCAGTAACTCGGAGCGGGCCTACAATGAGCAGTTCTTC.

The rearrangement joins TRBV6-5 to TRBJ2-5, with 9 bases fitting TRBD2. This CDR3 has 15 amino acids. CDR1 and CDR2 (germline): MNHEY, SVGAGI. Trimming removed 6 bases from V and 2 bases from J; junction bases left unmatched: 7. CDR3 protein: CASSPNLAGQETQYF. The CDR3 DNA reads TGTGCCAGCAGCCCAAATCTAGCGGGGCAAGAGACCCAGTACTTC.

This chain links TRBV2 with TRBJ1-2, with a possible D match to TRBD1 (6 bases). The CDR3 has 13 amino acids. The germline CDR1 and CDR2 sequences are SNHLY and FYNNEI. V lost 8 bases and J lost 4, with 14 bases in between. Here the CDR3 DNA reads TGTGCCAGCGGGGCACAGGGTATCTATGGCTACACCTTC. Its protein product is CASGAQGIYGYTF.

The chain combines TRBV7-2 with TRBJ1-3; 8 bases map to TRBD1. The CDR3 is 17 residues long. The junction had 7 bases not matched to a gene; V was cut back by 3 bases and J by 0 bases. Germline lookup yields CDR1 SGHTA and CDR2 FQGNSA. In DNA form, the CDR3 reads TGTGCCAGCAGCTTTAACAGGGGGTCATCCTCTGGAAACACCATATATTTT. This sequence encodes CASSFNRGSSSGNTIYF. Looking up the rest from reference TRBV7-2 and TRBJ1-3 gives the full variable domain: GAGVSQSPSNKVTEKGKDVELRCDPISGHTALYWYRQSLGQGLEFLIYFQGNSAPDKSGLPSDRFSAERTGGSVSTLTIQRTQQEDSAVYLCASSFNRGSSSGNTIYFGEGSWLTVV.

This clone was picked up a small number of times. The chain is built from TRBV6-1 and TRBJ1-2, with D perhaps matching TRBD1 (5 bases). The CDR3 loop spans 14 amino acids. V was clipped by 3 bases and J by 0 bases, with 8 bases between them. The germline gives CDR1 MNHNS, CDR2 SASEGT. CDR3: CASSEGRANYGYTF. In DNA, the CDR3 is TGTGCCAGCAGTGAGGGCAGGGCTAACTATGGCTACACCTTC.

CDR3 residues: CATADRVKSFF. The CDR3 DNA reads as TGTGCCACCGCGGACAGGGTAAAGTCTTTCTTT. The rearrangement links TRBV19 to TRBJ1-1, with 8 bases that match TRBD1. After removal of 10 bases from V and 12 bases from J, the junction contained 10 bases not matched to a gene. Per the germline V gene, CDR1 is LNHDA and CDR2 is SQIVND (reference sequence). The CDR3 spans 11 residues.

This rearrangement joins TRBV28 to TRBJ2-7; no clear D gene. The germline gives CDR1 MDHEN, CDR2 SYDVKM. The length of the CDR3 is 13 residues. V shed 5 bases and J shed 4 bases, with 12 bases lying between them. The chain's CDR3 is CASSISSEYEQYF. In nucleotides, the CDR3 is TGTGCCAGCAGTATTAGTTCCGAGTACGAGCAGTACTTC.

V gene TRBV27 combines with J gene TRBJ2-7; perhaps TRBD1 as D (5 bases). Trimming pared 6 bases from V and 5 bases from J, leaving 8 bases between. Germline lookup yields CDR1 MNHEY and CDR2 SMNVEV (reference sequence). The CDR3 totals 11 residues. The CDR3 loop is CASRGPNEQYF. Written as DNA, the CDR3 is TGTGCCAGCAGGGGGCCCAACGAGCAGTACTTC.

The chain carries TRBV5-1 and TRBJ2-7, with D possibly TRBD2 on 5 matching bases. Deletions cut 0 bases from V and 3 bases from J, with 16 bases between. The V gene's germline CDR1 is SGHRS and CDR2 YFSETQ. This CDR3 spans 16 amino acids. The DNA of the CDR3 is TGCGCCAGCAGCTTGGCGGGGAGTGTCAGGCTCTACGAGCAGTACTTC. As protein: CASSLAGSVRLYEQYF.

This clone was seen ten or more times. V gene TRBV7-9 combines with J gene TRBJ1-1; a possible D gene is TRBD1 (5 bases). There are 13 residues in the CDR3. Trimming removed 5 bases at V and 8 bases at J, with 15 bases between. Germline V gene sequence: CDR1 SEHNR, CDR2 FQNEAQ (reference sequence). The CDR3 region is CASSAGRGLEAFF. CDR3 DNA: TGTGCCAGCAGCGCAGGACGGGGGTTGGAAGCTTTCTTT.

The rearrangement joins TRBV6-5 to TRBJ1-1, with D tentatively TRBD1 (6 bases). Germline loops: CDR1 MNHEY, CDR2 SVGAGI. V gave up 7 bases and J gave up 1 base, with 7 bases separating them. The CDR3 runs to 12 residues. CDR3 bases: TGTGCCAGCAAACAGGGGAACACTGAAGCTTTCTTT. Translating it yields CASKQGNTEAFF.

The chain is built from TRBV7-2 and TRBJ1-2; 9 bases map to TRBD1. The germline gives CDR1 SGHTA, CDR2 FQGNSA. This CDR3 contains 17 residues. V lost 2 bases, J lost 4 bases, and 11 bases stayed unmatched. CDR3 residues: CASSLFSGQGGIYGYTF. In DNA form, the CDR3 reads TGTGCCAGCAGCTTATTTTCGGGACAGGGTGGTATCTATGGCTACACCTTC.

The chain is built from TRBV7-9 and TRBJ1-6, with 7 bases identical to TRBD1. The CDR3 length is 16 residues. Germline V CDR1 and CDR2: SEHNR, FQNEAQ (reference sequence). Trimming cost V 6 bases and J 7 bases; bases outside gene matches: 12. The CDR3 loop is CASRPPGTAPNSPLHF. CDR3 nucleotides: TGTGCCAGCAGGCCACCCGGGACAGCACCCAATTCACCCCTCCACTTT.

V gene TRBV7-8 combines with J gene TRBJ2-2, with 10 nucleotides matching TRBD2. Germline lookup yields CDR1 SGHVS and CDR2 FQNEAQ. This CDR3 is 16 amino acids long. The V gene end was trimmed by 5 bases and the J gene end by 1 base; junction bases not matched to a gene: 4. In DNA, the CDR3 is TGTGCCAGCAGCCGATTAGCGGGGGGGAACACCGGGGAGCTGTTTTTT. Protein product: CASSRLAGGNTGELFF.

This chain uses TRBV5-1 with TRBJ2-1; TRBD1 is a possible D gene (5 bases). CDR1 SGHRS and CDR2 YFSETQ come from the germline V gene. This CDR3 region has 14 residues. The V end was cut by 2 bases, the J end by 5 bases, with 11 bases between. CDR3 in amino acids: CASSFYQGNNEQFF. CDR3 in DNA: TGCGCCAGCAGCTTCTACCAGGGTAACAATGAGCAGTTCTTC.

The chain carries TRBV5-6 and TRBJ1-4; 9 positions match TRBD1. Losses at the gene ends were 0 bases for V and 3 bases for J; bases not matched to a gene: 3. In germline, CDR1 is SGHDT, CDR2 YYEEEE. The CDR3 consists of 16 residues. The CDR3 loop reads CASSLVGDRANEKLFF. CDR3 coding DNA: TGTGCCAGCAGCTTGGTCGGGGACAGGGCTAATGAAAAACTGTTTTTT.

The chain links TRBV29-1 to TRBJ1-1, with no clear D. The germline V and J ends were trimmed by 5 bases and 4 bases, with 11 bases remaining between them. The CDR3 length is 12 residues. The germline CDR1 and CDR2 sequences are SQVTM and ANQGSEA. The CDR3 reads CSVRGSSTEAFF. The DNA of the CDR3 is TGCAGCGTTCGCGGGAGTAGCACTGAAGCTTTCTTT.

This CDR3 is CASSFQGEKLFF. DNA for the CDR3: TGTGCCAGCAGCTTCCAGGGGGAAAAACTGTTTTTT. This chain uses TRBV7-9 with TRBJ1-4; a possible D gene is TRBD1 (6 bases). Germline V gives CDR1 SEHNR, CDR2 FQNEAQ (reference sequence). The CDR3 spans 12 residues. Deletions cut 3 bases from V and 8 bases from J, with 7 bases between.

The CDR3 DNA reads TGTGCCAGCAGTCAGACAGGGGACGACTCACCCCTCCACTTT. This gives the protein CASSQTGDDSPLHF. The rearrangement links TRBV6-5 to TRBJ1-6, with 8 bases matching TRBD1. CDR1 and CDR2 from the germline V gene are MNHEY and SVGAGI. The junction had 7 bases not matched to a gene; V was cut back by 5 bases and J by 10 bases. CDR3 length: 14 amino acids.

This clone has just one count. The CDR3 coding sequence is TGTGCCACCAGTGATCGACTAGCGGGGAGCACAGATACGCAGTATTTT. Residues: CATSDRLAGSTDTQYF. The V and J genes are TRBV24-1 and TRBJ2-3; 11 bases agree with TRBD2. The CDR3 totals 16 residues. The germline V gene encodes CDR1 KGHDR and CDR2 SFDVKD. J was trimmed by 0 bases and V by 3 bases; bases with no gene match: 1.

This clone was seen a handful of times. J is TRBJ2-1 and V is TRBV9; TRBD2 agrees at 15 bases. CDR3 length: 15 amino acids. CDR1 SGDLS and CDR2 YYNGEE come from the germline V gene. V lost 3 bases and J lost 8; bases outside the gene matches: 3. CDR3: CASSDRTSGRDEQFF. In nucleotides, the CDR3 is TGTGCCAGCAGCGACAGGACTAGCGGGAGGGATGAGCAGTTCTTC.

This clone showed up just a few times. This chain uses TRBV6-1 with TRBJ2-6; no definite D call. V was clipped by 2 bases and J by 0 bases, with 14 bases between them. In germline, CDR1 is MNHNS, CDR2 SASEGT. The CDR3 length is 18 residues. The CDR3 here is CASSEWAGLNSGANVLTF. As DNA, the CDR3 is TGTGCCAGCAGTGAATGGGCAGGCCTAAACTCTGGGGCCAACGTCCTGACTTTC.

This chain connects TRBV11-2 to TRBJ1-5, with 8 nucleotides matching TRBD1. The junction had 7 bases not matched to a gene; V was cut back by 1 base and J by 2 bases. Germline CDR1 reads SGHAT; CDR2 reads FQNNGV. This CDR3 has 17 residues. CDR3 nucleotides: TGTGCCAGCAGCTTAGGACAGGGGCTCCTCCGCAATCAGCCCCAGCATTTT. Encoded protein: CASSLGQGLLRNQPQHF.

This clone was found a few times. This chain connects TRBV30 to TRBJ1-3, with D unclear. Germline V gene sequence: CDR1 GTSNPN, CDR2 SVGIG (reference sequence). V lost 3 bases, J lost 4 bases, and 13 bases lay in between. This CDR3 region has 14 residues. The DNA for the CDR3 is TGTGCCTGGAGAAACGGGAGGAGAGGAAACACCATATATTTT. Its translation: CAWRNGRRGNTIYF.